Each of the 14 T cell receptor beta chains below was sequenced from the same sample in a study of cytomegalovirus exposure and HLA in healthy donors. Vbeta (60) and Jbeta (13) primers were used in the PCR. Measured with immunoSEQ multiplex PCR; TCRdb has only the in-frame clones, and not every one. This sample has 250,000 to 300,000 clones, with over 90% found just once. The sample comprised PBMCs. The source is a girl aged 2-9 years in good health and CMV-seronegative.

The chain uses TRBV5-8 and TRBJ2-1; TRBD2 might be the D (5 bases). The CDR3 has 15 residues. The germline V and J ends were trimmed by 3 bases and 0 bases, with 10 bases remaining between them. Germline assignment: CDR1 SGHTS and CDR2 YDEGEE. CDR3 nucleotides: TGTGCCAGCAGCTATGGACTGTCCTCCTACAATGAGCAGTTCTTC. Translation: CASSYGLSSYNEQFF.

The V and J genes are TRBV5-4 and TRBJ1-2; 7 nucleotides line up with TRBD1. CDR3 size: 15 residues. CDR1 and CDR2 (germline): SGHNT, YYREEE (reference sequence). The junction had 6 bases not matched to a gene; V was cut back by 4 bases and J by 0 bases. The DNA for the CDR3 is TGTGCCAGCAGCGAGGGACAGCTAGCTAACTATGGCTACACCTTC. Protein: CASSEGQLANYGYTF.

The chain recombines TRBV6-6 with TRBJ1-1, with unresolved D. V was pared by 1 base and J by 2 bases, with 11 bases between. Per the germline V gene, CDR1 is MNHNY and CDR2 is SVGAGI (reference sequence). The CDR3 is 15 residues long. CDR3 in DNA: TGTGCCAGCAGTTACTATTCTGGCAGTAACACTGAAGCTTTCTTT. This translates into CASSYYSGSNTEAFF.

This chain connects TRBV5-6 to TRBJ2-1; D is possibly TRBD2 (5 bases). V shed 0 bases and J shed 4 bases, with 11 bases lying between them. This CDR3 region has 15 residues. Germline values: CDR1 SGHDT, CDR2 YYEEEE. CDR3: CASSLVRGSYNEQFF. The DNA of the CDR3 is TGTGCCAGCAGCTTGGTGCGAGGGAGTTACAATGAGCAGTTCTTC.

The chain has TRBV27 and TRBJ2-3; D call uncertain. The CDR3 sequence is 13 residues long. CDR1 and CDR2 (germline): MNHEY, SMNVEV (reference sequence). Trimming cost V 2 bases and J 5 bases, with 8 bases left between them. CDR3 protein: CASSLIPGDTQYF. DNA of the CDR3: TGTGCCAGCAGTTTAATACCCGGAGATACGCAGTATTTT.

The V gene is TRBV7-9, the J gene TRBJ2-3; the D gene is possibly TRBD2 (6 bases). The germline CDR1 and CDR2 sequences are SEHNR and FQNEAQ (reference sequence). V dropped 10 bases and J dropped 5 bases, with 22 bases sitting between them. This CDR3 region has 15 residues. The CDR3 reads CATTAERAPIDTQYF. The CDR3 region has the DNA TGTGCCACCACGGCCGAGCGGGCACCAATAGATACGCAGTATTTT.

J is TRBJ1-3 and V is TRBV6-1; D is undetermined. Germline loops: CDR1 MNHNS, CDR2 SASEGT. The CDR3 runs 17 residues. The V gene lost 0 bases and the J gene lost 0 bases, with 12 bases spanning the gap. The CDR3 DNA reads TGTGCCAGCAGTGAAGCACCCGGGATGTCCTCTGGAAACACCATATATTTT. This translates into CASSEAPGMSSGNTIYF.

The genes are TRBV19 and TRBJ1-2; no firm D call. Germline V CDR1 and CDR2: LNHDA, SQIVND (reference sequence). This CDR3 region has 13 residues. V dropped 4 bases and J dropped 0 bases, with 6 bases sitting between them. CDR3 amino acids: CASSREPNYGYTF. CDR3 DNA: TGTGCCAGTAGTAGGGAGCCTAACTATGGCTACACCTTC.

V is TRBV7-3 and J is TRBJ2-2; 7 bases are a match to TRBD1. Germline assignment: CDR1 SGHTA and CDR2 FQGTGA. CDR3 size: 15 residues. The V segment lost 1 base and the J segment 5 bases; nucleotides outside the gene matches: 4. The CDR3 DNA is TGTGCCAGCAGCTTAAGCCAGGGGGAAACCGGGGAGCTGTTTTTT. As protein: CASSLSQGETGELFF.

CDR3: CASSPGQGKETQYF. The CDR3 nucleotides are TGTGCCAGCAGCCCGGGACAGGGGAAAGAGACCCAGTACTTC. The V gene is TRBV9, the J gene TRBJ2-5; TRBD1 matches at 10 bases. The CDR3 consists of 14 residues. The V and J ends lost 4 bases and 3 bases, in that order; junction bases with no gene match: 3. Germline loops: CDR1 SGDLS, CDR2 YYNGEE.

Here the CDR3 reads CASSYTGALGYGYTF. DNA of the CDR3: TGTGCCAGCAGTTATACAGGGGCGTTGGGTTATGGCTACACCTTC. The chain uses TRBV27 and TRBJ1-2; 7 nucleotides match TRBD1. Germline CDR1 is MNHEY and CDR2 is SMNVEV (reference sequence). The J segment lost 5 bases and the V segment lost 4 bases, leaving 10 bases of the junction unmatched. CDR3 size: 15 residues.

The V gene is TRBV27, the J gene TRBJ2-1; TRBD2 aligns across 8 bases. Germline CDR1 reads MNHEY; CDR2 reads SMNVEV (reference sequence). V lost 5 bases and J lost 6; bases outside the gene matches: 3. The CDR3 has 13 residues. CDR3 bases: TGTGCCAGCAGTCTTGGACTAGCCAATGAGCAGTTCTTC. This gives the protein CASSLGLANEQFF.

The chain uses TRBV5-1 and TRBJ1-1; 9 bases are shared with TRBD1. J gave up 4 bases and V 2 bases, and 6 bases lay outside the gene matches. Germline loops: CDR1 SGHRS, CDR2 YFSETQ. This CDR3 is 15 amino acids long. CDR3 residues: CASSLSRDRVTEAFF. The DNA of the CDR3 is TGCGCCAGCAGCTTAAGTCGGGACAGGGTCACTGAAGCTTTCTTT.

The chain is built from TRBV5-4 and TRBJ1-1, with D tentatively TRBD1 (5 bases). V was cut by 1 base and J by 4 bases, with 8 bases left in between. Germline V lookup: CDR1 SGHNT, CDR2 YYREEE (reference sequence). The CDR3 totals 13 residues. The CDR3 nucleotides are TGTGCCAGCAGCTTGTGGGGGGGCACTGAAGCTTTCTTT. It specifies CASSLWGGTEAFF.